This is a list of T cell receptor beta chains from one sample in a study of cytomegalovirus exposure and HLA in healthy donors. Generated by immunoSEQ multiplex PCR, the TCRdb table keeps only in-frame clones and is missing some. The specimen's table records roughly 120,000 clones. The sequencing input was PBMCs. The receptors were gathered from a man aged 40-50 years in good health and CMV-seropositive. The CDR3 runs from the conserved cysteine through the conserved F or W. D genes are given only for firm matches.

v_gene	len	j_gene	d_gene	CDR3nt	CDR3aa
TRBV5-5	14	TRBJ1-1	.	TGTGCCAGCAGTTGGACAGTGATTGAGACTGAAGCTTTCTTT	CASSWTVIETEAFF
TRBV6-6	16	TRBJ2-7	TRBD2	TGTGCCAGCAGTCTCCCCCAGGGCGGGAGCTCCTACGAGCAGTACTTC	CASSLPQGGSSYEQYF
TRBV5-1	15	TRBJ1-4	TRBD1	TGCGCCAGCAGCATTGGACAGGGGGAAAGTGAAAAACTGTTTTTT	CASSIGQGESEKLFF
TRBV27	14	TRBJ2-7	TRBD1	TGTGCCAGCAGTACCCCCTCAGGGGGTTACGAGCAGTACTTC	CASSTPSGGYEQYF
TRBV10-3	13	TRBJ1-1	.	TGTGCCATCCGTCAGGGAACGGGCACTGAAGCTTTCTTT	CAIRQGTGTEAFF
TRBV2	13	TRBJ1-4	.	TGTGCCAGCTTGCAGTCAACTAATGAAAAACTGTTTTTT	CASLQSTNEKLFF
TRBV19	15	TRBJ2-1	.	TGTGCCAGTGGAGTGACAGGAATCTCCTACAATGAGCAGTTCTTC	CASGVTGISYNEQFF
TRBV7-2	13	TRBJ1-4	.	TGTGTCAGCAGCGAGACCCGGGATGAAAAACTGTTTTTT	CVSSETRDEKLFF
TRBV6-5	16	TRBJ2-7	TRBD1	TGTGCCAGCAGTTTTTCCGGGACAGGGGATCCCTACGAGCAGTACTTC	CASSFSGTGDPYEQYF
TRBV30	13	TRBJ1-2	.	TGTGCCTGGAGTGTTTCGCCAGGGGATGGCTACACCTTC	CAWSVSPGDGYTF